This T cell receptor (beta chain) stems from a study of technical replicates of blood from several donors. The data were produced by immunoSEQ multiplex PCR, yet TCRdb's version contains in-frame clones alone and is incomplete. The sample carries fewer than 100,000 clones, 90% to 97% recorded once. Trimming cost V 8 bases and J 2 bases; bases outside gene matches: 3. This CDR3 spans 12 amino acids. Per the germline V gene, CDR1 is LNHDA and CDR2 is SQIVND (reference sequence). What was sequenced was T cells isolated from PBMCs. This chain connects TRBV19 to TRBJ2-7; 7 bases line up with TRBD1. This clonotype originated in a human donor in good health. The CDR3 DNA is TGTGCCAGTGGGGACAGAGCCTACGAGCAGTACTTC. Its translation is CASGDRAYEQYF.